The rows below give T cell receptor beta chains drawn from one sample of a study of technical replicates of blood from several donors. Clones were sequenced by immunoSEQ multiplex PCR, and TCRdb holds only the in-frame ones, with some missing. The sample holds about 67,000 clones, nearly 98% seen once. Sample: T cells isolated from PBMCs. These receptors all stem from a human donor in good health. The CDR3 runs from the conserved cysteine through the conserved F or W. D genes are given only for firm matches. Only part of the rows carry a size: once, few, many, or a class if the clone is expanded.

d_gene: TRBD1
abundance: once
j_gene: TRBJ2-6
v_gene: TRBV10-3
CDR3nt: TGTGCCATCGGGGAAGCCGGGACAGACTCTGGGGCCAACGTCCTGACTTTC
CDR3aa: CAIGEAGTDSGANVLTF

d_gene: TRBD1
abundance: .
j_gene: TRBJ1-4
v_gene: TRBV23-1
CDR3nt: TGCGCCAGCAGTCTCACAGGGGTTGAGGGATTGTTGGTAAAACTGTTTTTT
CDR3aa: CASSLTGVEGLLVKLFF

d_gene: .
abundance: .
j_gene: TRBJ2-1
v_gene: TRBV19
CDR3nt: TGTGCCAGTAACTCCAACCCCTCCAATGAGCAGTTCTTC
CDR3aa: CASNSNPSNEQFF

d_gene: .
abundance: .
j_gene: TRBJ2-1
v_gene: TRBV7-3
CDR3nt: TGTGCCAGCACCATGGGTAGCGGCAATGAGCAGTTCTTC
CDR3aa: CASTMGSGNEQFF

d_gene: TRBD1
abundance: .
j_gene: TRBJ2-7
v_gene: TRBV2
CDR3nt: TGTGCCAGCAGTCTCAGGGGGCTATGGGAGCAGTACTTC
CDR3aa: CASSLRGLWEQYF

d_gene: TRBD1
abundance: .
j_gene: TRBJ2-7
v_gene: TRBV28
CDR3nt: TGTGCCAGCAGTCCCTTTCCCGGGACAGGGATCTACGAGCAGTACTTC
CDR3aa: CASSPFPGTGIYEQYF

d_gene: .
abundance: once
j_gene: TRBJ2-3
v_gene: TRBV5-6
CDR3nt: TGTGCCAGCAGCTTAAGCAGGGCCACAGATACGCAGTATTTT
CDR3aa: CASSLSRATDTQYF

d_gene: .
abundance: .
j_gene: TRBJ2-7
v_gene: TRBV11-1
CDR3nt: TGTGCCAGCAGCCCATCCTACGAGCAGTACTTC
CDR3aa: CASSPSYEQYF

d_gene: .
abundance: .
j_gene: TRBJ1-1
v_gene: TRBV19
CDR3nt: TGTGCCACCAGACTCTCAGGGGTGGTGGCTGAAGCTTTCTTT
CDR3aa: CATRLSGVVAEAFF

d_gene: .
abundance: .
j_gene: TRBJ2-3
v_gene: TRBV2
CDR3nt: TGTGCCAGGGACAGTCAGTCAGATACGCAGTATTTT
CDR3aa: CARDSQSDTQYF

d_gene: TRBD2
abundance: .
j_gene: TRBJ2-1
v_gene: TRBV5-1
CDR3nt: TGCGCCAGCAGTGGCCTCGGACTAGCGGGCAATTACAATGAGCAGTTCTTC
CDR3aa: CASSGLGLAGNYNEQFF

d_gene: TRBD1
abundance: .
j_gene: TRBJ2-7
v_gene: TRBV13
CDR3nt: TGTGCCAGCAGCTCGACGACAGGGGACGAGCAGTACTTC
CDR3aa: CASSSTTGDEQYF

d_gene: TRBD1
abundance: .
j_gene: TRBJ2-3
v_gene: TRBV9
CDR3nt: TGTGCCAGCAGCGTCCCCCCGGACAGGGTAGAAAAGGATACGCAGTATTTT
CDR3aa: CASSVPPDRVEKDTQYF

d_gene: .
abundance: .
j_gene: TRBJ1-5
v_gene: TRBV28
CDR3nt: TGTGCCAGCAGTTTTGGGGGGTTTAACAATCAGCCCCAGCATTTT
CDR3aa: CASSFGGFNNQPQHF

d_gene: TRBD1
abundance: .
j_gene: TRBJ2-7
v_gene: TRBV9
CDR3nt: TGTGCCAGCAGCGATGGAGGGACAGGGGTATCCTACGAGCAGTACTTC
CDR3aa: CASSDGGTGVSYEQYF

d_gene: .
abundance: .
j_gene: TRBJ2-6
v_gene: TRBV6-4
CDR3nt: TGTGCCAGCAGTGCCATATCAGGGTATCCTGGGGCCAACGTCCTGACTTTC
CDR3aa: CASSAISGYPGANVLTF

d_gene: TRBD1
abundance: .
j_gene: TRBJ1-5
v_gene: TRBV19
CDR3nt: TGTGCCAGTAGTCGGGGACAGACTTATCAGCCCCAGCATTTT
CDR3aa: CASSRGQTYQPQHF

d_gene: .
abundance: .
j_gene: TRBJ1-5
v_gene: TRBV6-5
CDR3nt: TGTGCCAGCAGTTACACAAACGGGGATCAGCCCCAGCATTTT
CDR3aa: CASSYTNGDQPQHF

d_gene: TRBD1
abundance: .
j_gene: TRBJ1-5
v_gene: TRBV19
CDR3nt: TGTGCCAGTAGTCTAGGAGGGACAGCCTATCAGCCCCAGCATTTT
CDR3aa: CASSLGGTAYQPQHF

d_gene: .
abundance: .
j_gene: TRBJ1-1
v_gene: TRBV30
CDR3nt: TGTGCCTGGAGTGTGCCAACCTGGGCAGGGCAAACTGAAGCTTTCTTT
CDR3aa: CAWSVPTWAGQTEAFF

d_gene: .
abundance: .
j_gene: TRBJ2-7
v_gene: TRBV9
CDR3nt: TGTGCCAGCAGCCCAGGGGCTGTTTACGAGCAGTACTTC
CDR3aa: CASSPGAVYEQYF

d_gene: .
abundance: .
j_gene: TRBJ1-1
v_gene: TRBV29-1
CDR3nt: TGCAGCGTTGAGCAGGGTAATGGGAACACTGAAGCTTTCTTT
CDR3aa: CSVEQGNGNTEAFF

d_gene: TRBD1
abundance: .
j_gene: TRBJ2-7
v_gene: TRBV10-2
CDR3nt: TGCGCCAGCAAACCGGGACAGGGAGTTAGCTCCTACGAGCAGTACTTC
CDR3aa: CASKPGQGVSSYEQYF

d_gene: .
abundance: .
j_gene: TRBJ2-4
v_gene: TRBV27
CDR3nt: TGTGCCAGCGGATTGGACAGAAACATTCAGTACTTC
CDR3aa: CASGLDRNIQYF

d_gene: .
abundance: .
j_gene: TRBJ2-3
v_gene: TRBV19
CDR3nt: TGTGCCAGTAGTGCACAGTCTAGCACAGATACGCAGTATTTT
CDR3aa: CASSAQSSTDTQYF

d_gene: .
abundance: .
j_gene: TRBJ2-5
v_gene: TRBV11-3
CDR3nt: TGTGCCAGCAGTTCTAAGGGGGGGGCCGTGGAGACCCAGTACTTC
CDR3aa: CASSSKGGAVETQYF

d_gene: TRBD2
abundance: few
j_gene: TRBJ2-1
v_gene: TRBV30
CDR3nt: TGTGCCTGGAGTGTGACTAGCGGGTACAATGAGCAGTTCTTC
CDR3aa: CAWSVTSGYNEQFF

d_gene: TRBD1
abundance: .
j_gene: TRBJ2-7
v_gene: TRBV5-8
CDR3nt: TGTGCCAGCGGCGAGGGGGCTCGCGCCTACGAGCAGTACTTC
CDR3aa: CASGEGARAYEQYF

d_gene: .
abundance: .
j_gene: TRBJ2-1
v_gene: TRBV7-3
CDR3nt: TGTGCCAGCAGCCAACAACGTAACAATGAGCAGTTCTTC
CDR3aa: CASSQQRNNEQFF

d_gene: .
abundance: few
j_gene: TRBJ1-1
v_gene: TRBV6-5
CDR3nt: TGTGCCAGCTGGAGAAGCACTGAAGCTTTCTTT
CDR3aa: CASWRSTEAFF

d_gene: .
abundance: once
j_gene: TRBJ2-2
v_gene: TRBV7-2
CDR3nt: TGTGCCAGCAGCCCCCACGGACAGTCGAACACCGGGGAGCTGTTTTTT
CDR3aa: CASSPHGQSNTGELFF

d_gene: .
abundance: .
j_gene: TRBJ2-7
v_gene: TRBV28
CDR3nt: TGTGCCCTCTCCACTCCAAACTACGAGCAGTACTTC
CDR3aa: CALSTPNYEQYF

d_gene: .
abundance: once
j_gene: TRBJ2-2
v_gene: TRBV2
CDR3nt: TGTGCCAGCAGAAGCGGGCCCACCGGGGAGCTGTTTTTT
CDR3aa: CASRSGPTGELFF

d_gene: TRBD1
abundance: .
j_gene: TRBJ1-5
v_gene: TRBV6-1
CDR3nt: TGTGCCGGGCAGGGGGTGGGCAATCAGCCCCAGCATTTT
CDR3aa: CAGQGVGNQPQHF

d_gene: .
abundance: .
j_gene: TRBJ2-3
v_gene: TRBV9
CDR3nt: TGTGCCAGCAGCGTCAACTTAGGGGGTACCACAAAGGATACGCAGTATTTT
CDR3aa: CASSVNLGGTTKDTQYF

d_gene: TRBD2
abundance: .
j_gene: TRBJ2-1
v_gene: TRBV19
CDR3nt: TGTGCCAGTAGGGGGGGACTAGCTTTCTATGAGCAGTTCTTC
CDR3aa: CASRGGLAFYEQFF

d_gene: TRBD2
abundance: .
j_gene: TRBJ2-7
v_gene: TRBV5-4
CDR3nt: TGTGCCAGCACCCTAGCGGGAGATGGGCACGAGCAGTACTTC
CDR3aa: CASTLAGDGHEQYF

d_gene: TRBD2
abundance: .
j_gene: TRBJ2-7
v_gene: TRBV29-1
CDR3nt: TGCAGCGTACTAGCGGGAGGGCCTGACGAGCAGTACTTC
CDR3aa: CSVLAGGPDEQYF

d_gene: TRBD2
abundance: .
j_gene: TRBJ2-5
v_gene: TRBV5-6
CDR3nt: TGTGCCAGCAGCGCCCGGGGACTAGCGGGAGGGCGAGGAGAGACCCAGTACTTC
CDR3aa: CASSARGLAGGRGETQYF

d_gene: TRBD1
abundance: .
j_gene: TRBJ2-7
v_gene: TRBV7-9
CDR3nt: TGTGCCAGCAGCTCGACACCGGGACAGGGGATCTACGAGCAGTACTTC
CDR3aa: CASSSTPGQGIYEQYF

d_gene: TRBD1
abundance: .
j_gene: TRBJ1-1
v_gene: TRBV12-5
CDR3nt: TGTGCTAGTGGTTTGCCTCCGACAGGGGGCCCGAACACTGAAGCTTTCTTT
CDR3aa: CASGLPPTGGPNTEAFF

d_gene: TRBD1
abundance: .
j_gene: TRBJ1-2
v_gene: TRBV4-3
CDR3nt: TGCGCCAGCAGCCAAGATAGGAACAGGGGGCCGAATGGCTACACCTTC
CDR3aa: CASSQDRNRGPNGYTF

d_gene: .
abundance: .
j_gene: TRBJ1-2
v_gene: TRBV28
CDR3nt: TGTGCCAGCAGTTTTACAGGGCGGTGGGGCTACACCTTC
CDR3aa: CASSFTGRWGYTF

d_gene: .
abundance: .
j_gene: TRBJ1-5
v_gene: TRBV28
CDR3nt: TGTGCCAGCAGTTCTAGGGGACAGCCCCAGCATTTT
CDR3aa: CASSSRGQPQHF

d_gene: .
abundance: .
j_gene: TRBJ1-1
v_gene: TRBV11-3
CDR3nt: TGTGCCAGCAGCCTAGGCGGGAACACTGAAGCTTTCTTT
CDR3aa: CASSLGGNTEAFF

d_gene: TRBD2
abundance: .
j_gene: TRBJ2-5
v_gene: TRBV19
CDR3nt: TGTGCCAGTAGCTTTACGACTAGCGGGAGGGGAGAGACCCAGTACTTC
CDR3aa: CASSFTTSGRGETQYF

d_gene: TRBD1
abundance: .
j_gene: TRBJ1-1
v_gene: TRBV9
CDR3nt: TGTGCCAGCAGCGAGGGGGCTTGGACTGAAGCTTTCTTT
CDR3aa: CASSEGAWTEAFF

d_gene: .
abundance: .
j_gene: TRBJ1-1
v_gene: TRBV7-2
CDR3nt: TGTGCCAGCAGCTTAGGGTCAGCTGAAGCTTTCTTT
CDR3aa: CASSLGSAEAFF